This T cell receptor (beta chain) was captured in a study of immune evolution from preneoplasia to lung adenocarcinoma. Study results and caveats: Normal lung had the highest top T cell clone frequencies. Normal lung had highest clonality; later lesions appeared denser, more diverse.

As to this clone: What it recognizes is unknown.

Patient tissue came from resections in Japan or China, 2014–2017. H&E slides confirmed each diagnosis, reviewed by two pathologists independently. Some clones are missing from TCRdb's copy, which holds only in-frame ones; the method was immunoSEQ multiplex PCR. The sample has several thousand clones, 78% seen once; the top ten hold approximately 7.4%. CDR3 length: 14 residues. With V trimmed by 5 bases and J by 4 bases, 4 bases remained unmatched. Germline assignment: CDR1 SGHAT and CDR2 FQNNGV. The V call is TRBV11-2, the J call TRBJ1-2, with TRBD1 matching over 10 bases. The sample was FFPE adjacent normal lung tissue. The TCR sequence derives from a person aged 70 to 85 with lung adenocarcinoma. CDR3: CASSPTGGRYGYTF. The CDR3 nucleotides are TGTGCCAGCAGCCCGACAGGGGGCCGCTATGGCTACACCTTC. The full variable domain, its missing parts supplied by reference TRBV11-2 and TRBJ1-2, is EAGVAQSPRYKIIEKRQSVAFWCNPISGHATLYWYQQILGQGPKLLIQFQNNGVVDDSQLPKDRFSAERLKGVDSTLKIQPAKLEDSAVYLCASSPTGGRYGYTFGSGTRLTVV.